This T cell receptor beta chain was documented in a study of blood T cells in healthy people across ages. Study overall: About one barcoded beta molecule per two T cells came from capture by template switching. Broader study findings: Donors of long life had a larger count of naive CD4+ cells and greater diversity than aged donors. Lack of knowledge of donor CMV status possibly confounded expanded clonotype changes.

V was clipped by 4 bases and J by 11 bases, with 17 bases between them. CDR1 SGHTA and CDR2 FQGNSA come from the germline V gene. This CDR3 is built from 13 residues. The authors ran a second PCR of roughly 6 to 12 cycles using a sample-barcoded 5' primer and a J-beta primer mix. TCRdb independently ran MiXCR on the 5' RACE reads; one entry per CDR3 protein. The table shows over 1.5 million distinct CDR3 sequences, with around half occurring only once. Those donating, healthy Caucasian individuals from Russia, were aged 6 to 90. In this sample, this clonotype turned up a few times. Its antigen is unidentified.

The chain couples TRBV7-2 to TRBJ2-5; D remains ambiguous. This clonotype originated in a middle-aged woman in good health. The specimen sequenced was blood. CDR3 region: CASSWGKVLEQYF. The DNA of the CDR3 is TGTGCCAGCAGCTGGGGAAAGGTTCTTGAGCAGTACTTC.